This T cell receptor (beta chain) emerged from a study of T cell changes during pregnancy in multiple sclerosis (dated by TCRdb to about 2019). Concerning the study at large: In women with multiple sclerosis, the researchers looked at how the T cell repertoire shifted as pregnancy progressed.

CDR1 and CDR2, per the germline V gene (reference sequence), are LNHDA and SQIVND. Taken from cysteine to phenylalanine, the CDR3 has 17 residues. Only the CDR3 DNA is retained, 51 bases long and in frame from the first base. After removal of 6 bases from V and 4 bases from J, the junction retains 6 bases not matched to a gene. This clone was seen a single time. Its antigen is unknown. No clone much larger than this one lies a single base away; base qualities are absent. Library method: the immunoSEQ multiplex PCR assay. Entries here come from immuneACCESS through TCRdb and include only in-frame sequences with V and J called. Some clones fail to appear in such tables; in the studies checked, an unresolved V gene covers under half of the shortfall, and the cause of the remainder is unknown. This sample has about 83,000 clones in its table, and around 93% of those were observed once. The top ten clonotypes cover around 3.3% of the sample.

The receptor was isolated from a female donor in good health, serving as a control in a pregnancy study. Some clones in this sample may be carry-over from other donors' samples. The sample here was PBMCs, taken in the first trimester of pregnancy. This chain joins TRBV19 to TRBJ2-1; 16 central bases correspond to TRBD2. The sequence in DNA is TGTGCCAGTAGCGGGACTAGCGGGGGGGCCGCATACAATGAGCAGTTCTTC. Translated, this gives CASSGTSGGAAYNEQFF.